These 28 T cell receptor beta chains share one sample of origin, sequenced in a study of Graves' ophthalmopathy and Graves' hyperthyroidism. RNA transcripts yielded amplified TCR beta CDR3 regions. Scientists carried out first-round RT-PCR using HTBI primers and then a second-round multiplex PCR. TCRdb re-called the multiplex PCR reads with MiXCR, one entry per CDR3 protein. The sample carries 600,000 to 700,000 distinct CDR3 sequences, approximately 39% recorded once. The sample comprised peripheral blood. The receptors were gathered from an adult man with Graves' ophthalmopathy.

Regarding this clonotype: A read error may explain this, as a much larger clone is one base away. The J gene is TRBJ1-2, the V gene TRBV19; tentative D call: TRBD1 (5 bases). V lost 4 bases and J lost 7, with 16 bases in between. The CDR3 is made up of 14 amino acids. CDR1 is LNHDA and CDR2 is SQIVND in the germline V gene (reference sequence). CDR3 nucleotide sequence: TGTGCCAGTAGTAGGAGGACAAGAAGTTTTGGCTACACCTTC. Translating it yields CASSRRTRSFGYTF.

As concerns this clonotype: Just one base apart from a much larger clone, this may be a read error. The rearrangement uses TRBV20-1 and TRBJ2-5; D is uncertain. The germline V gene has CDR1 DFQATT and CDR2 SNEGSKA (reference sequence). The CDR3 spans 12 residues. The CDR3 loop reads CSAPKTQTTQCF. The DNA for the CDR3 is TGCAGTGCTCCTAAGACCCAGACGACCCAGTGCTTC.

As to this clonotype: This is likely a read error, given that the CDR3 carries no conserved phenylalanine or tryptophan at its end. The DNA is left out, because the CDR3 cannot be placed on it with certainty; the CDR3 is given as TCRdb lists it. The CDR3 loop is CASSLALLGHV. The chain links TRBV7-2 to TRBJ1-3; no DNA check was done on the table's D call, TRBD1. The CDR3 is 11 residues long, ends included. Germline V lookup: CDR1 SGHTA, CDR2 FQGNSA.

In the case of this clonotype: This may stem from a read error, because a much larger clone lies one nucleotide away. The CDR3 end shows no conserved phenylalanine or tryptophan, and so a read error is likely. This sequence joins TRBV19 and TRBJ1-5, with TRBD1 as a possible D gene (5 bases). V shed 3 bases and J shed 5 bases, with 11 bases lying between them. The CDR3 runs to 14 residues. CDR1 and CDR2 from the germline V gene are LNHDA and SQIVND (reference sequence). CDR3 sequence: CASSIFGRDQPQHL. In DNA form, the CDR3 reads TGTGCCAGTAGTATTTTCGGCAGGGATCAGCCCCAGCATCTT.

This chain uses TRBV2 with TRBJ2-5, with 10 positions matching TRBD1. Germline CDR1 and CDR2: SNHLY and FYNNEI. Trimming removed 4 bases from V and 9 bases from J; junction bases left unmatched: 2. This CDR3 region has 12 residues. The CDR3 region is CASSGQGAPQYF. The CDR3, as DNA: TGTGCCAGCAGTGGACAGGGGGCGCCCCAGTACTTC.

The chain employs TRBV24-1 and TRBJ2-7; 13 bases align to TRBD2. Near its end, the DNA agrees better with TRBJ2-1, so the J call may be wrong. The CDR3 contains 15 residues. Germline V gene data show CDR1 as KGHDR and CDR2 as SFDVKD. The CDR3 DNA follows: TGTGCCACCAGTGACGACGGACTAGCGGGAGATGAGCAGTTCTTC. Translation: CATSDDGLAGDEQFF.

This clonotype was found many times. V usage is TRBV19 and J usage is TRBJ2-6; TRBD1 matches 10 bases. Germline lookup yields CDR1 LNHDA and CDR2 SQIVND (reference sequence). Trimming took 8 bases from V and 0 from J; bases not matched to a gene: 4. This CDR3 contains 16 residues. CDR3 protein: CASWDRGSSGANVLTF. The CDR3 nucleotides read TGTGCCAGTTGGGACAGGGGAAGCTCTGGGGCCAACGTCCTGACTTTC.

In its sample, this clonotype was seen a few times. The J gene is TRBJ1-1, the V gene TRBV7-2, with TRBD1 matching 8 bases. Trimming removed 4 bases from V and 13 bases from J; junction bases left unmatched: 11. This CDR3 contains 13 residues. Germline V CDR1 and CDR2: SGHTA, FQGNSA. The CDR3 DNA is TGTGCCAGCAGCTCCGAAAAAGACAGGGGAGGTTTCTTT. This encodes CASSSEKDRGGFF.

The genes are TRBV25-1 and TRBJ1-5, with D perhaps TRBD1 (6 bases). Between the trimmed V and J ends, which lost 3 bases and 7 bases, there was a span of 10 bases. The CDR3 length is 13 residues. Germline CDR1 is MGHDK and CDR2 is SYGVNS. CDR3 region: CASSEGADQPQHF. CDR3 coding DNA: TGTGCCAGCAGTGAGGGGGCAGACCAGCCCCAGCATTTT.

Comment on this clonotype: A read error is possible here, since a much larger clone lies one base away. The genes are TRBV7-2 and TRBJ2-7; TRBD1 aligns across 8 bases. V dropped 8 bases and J dropped 5; count of bases not matched to a gene: 8. The CDR3 runs to 13 residues. Germline CDR1 SGHTA, CDR2 FQGNSA. For the CDR3, the DNA is TGTGCCAGCGGAGGACAGGGAGGCGACGAGCAGTACTTC. Translation: CASGGQGGDEQYF.

The CDR3 here is CSGWGRGTGELFF. CDR3 bases: TGCAGCGGATGGGGCAGGGGAACCGGGGAGCTGTTTTTT. The rearrangement uses TRBV29-1 and TRBJ2-2; D possibly corresponds to TRBD1 (6 bases). This CDR3 has 13 amino acids. Trimming pared 7 bases from V and 5 bases from J, leaving 14 bases between. Germline V gene lookup returns CDR1 SQVTM and CDR2 ANQGSEA.

The chain is built from TRBV9 and TRBJ1-2; possible D gene TRBD1, 6 bases. The V end lost 0 bases, the J end lost 6 bases, and 12 bases lay between the germline ends. The CDR3 runs to 14 residues. Per germline, CDR1 SGDLS and CDR2 YYNGEE. The CDR3 region has the DNA TGTGCCAGCAGCGTAGAGGGGGGGTCGAATGGCTACACCTTC. Translated, it gives CASSVEGGSNGYTF.

This clonotype was observed at least ten times. Sequence at one end of the junction differs from germline and may be a read error. V usage is TRBV7-7 and J usage is TRBJ2-5, with TRBD1 matching 8 bases. CDR1 is SSHAT and CDR2 is FNYEAQ in the germline V gene (reference sequence). The CDR3 spans 14 residues. The CDR3 coding sequence is TGTGCTAGCAGCTTTCAGGGGGCGAAAGGGGCCCAGTACTTC. Its translation: CASSFQGAKGAQYF.

The chain couples TRBV30 to TRBJ1-2, with D possibly matching TRBD1 (6 bases). The CDR3 loop spans 12 amino acids. Trimming left V 3 bases short and J 4 bases short, with 9 bases between. Germline values: CDR1 GTSNPN, CDR2 SVGIG (reference sequence). The chain's CDR3 is CAWRDSAYGYTF. The DNA of the CDR3 is TGTGCCTGGAGGGACAGCGCCTATGGCTACACCTTC.

The V gene is TRBV7-4, the J gene TRBJ2-6; 7 bases are a match to TRBD2. The CDR3 covers 13 residues. Germline CDR1 reads SGHVT; CDR2 reads SQSDAQ. After removal of 4 bases from V and 11 bases from J, the junction contained 5 bases not matched to a gene. Written as DNA, the CDR3 is TGTGCCAGCAGCTGGGGGGGGACCTACGTCCTGACTTTC. Amino acids: CASSWGGTYVLTF.

In its sample, this clonotype was seen once. J is TRBJ1-1 and V is TRBV20-1; no clear D gene. V was shortened by 6 bases and J by 0 bases, with 17 bases between the two germline ends. Germline lookup yields CDR1 DFQATT and CDR2 SNEGSKA (reference sequence). The CDR3 has 15 amino acids. CDR3 sequence (DNA): TGCAGTGCCAGCAGCCTGGGGAGGATGAACACTGAAGCTTTCTTT. Protein product: CSASSLGRMNTEAFF.

Remarks on this clonotype: At one end the junction does not follow the germline gene, possibly because of a read error. V usage is TRBV10-3 and J usage is TRBJ2-7, with D unresolved. The CDR3 totals 14 residues. CDR1 and CDR2 from the germline V gene are ENHRY and SYGVKD. CDR3 DNA: TGTGCCAGCAGTGAACTTTACAGCTCCTACGAGCAGTACTTC. Its protein is CASSELYSSYEQYF.

The gene calls are TRBV4-1 and TRBJ2-7; 7 bases fit TRBD2. J was trimmed by 3 bases and V by 0 bases; bases with no gene match: 2. The germline V gene encodes CDR1 MGHRA and CDR2 YSYEKL. This CDR3 contains 14 residues. The DNA of the CDR3 is TGCGCCAGCAGCCAAGAACCTAGCGGCTACGAGCAGTACTTC. Translating it yields CASSQEPSGYEQYF.

This clonotype was detected many times. The V call is TRBV10-3, the J call TRBJ1-1, with TRBD1 matching 11 bases. Germline V gives CDR1 ENHRY, CDR2 SYGVKD. CDR3 length equals 16 residues. V lost 4 bases to trimming and J lost 1 base; unmatched junction nucleotides: 5. CDR3 sequence reads: CAISAGQGAANTEAFF. The DNA for the CDR3 is TGTGCCATCAGTGCAGGACAGGGGGCAGCGAACACTGAAGCTTTCTTT.

In regard to this clonotype: A much bigger clone sits one base away, suggesting this may be a read error. The conserved phenylalanine or tryptophan normally closing the CDR3 is absent here, so this likely arose from a read error. V and J are TRBV7-2 and TRBJ1-6; D may be TRBD1 (6 bases). V was trimmed by 10 bases and J by 7 bases, leaving 23 bases between them. This CDR3 has 16 amino acids. The germline V gene has CDR1 SGHTA and CDR2 FQGNSA. In DNA form, the CDR3 reads TGTGCCACCAGTCTCAGGGGAGTGGGGATAAATTCACCCCTCCACCTT. Protein: CATSLRGVGINSPLHL.

This clonotype was seen repeatedly, ten times or more. This rearrangement joins TRBV20-1 to TRBJ1-5; 10 positions agree with TRBD1. The CDR3 is made up of 14 amino acids. Losses at the gene ends were 4 bases for V and 4 bases for J; bases not matched to a gene: 4. Germline V lookup: CDR1 DFQATT, CDR2 SNEGSKA (reference sequence). CDR3 residues: CSATDRGTNQPQHF. CDR3 DNA: TGCAGTGCTACGGACAGGGGGACGAATCAGCCCCAGCATTTT.

The chain links TRBV25-1 to TRBJ1-1; TRBD1 agrees at 7 bases. V dropped 6 bases and J dropped 1; count of bases not matched to a gene: 8. The CDR3 loop spans 15 amino acids. CDR1 is MGHDK and CDR2 is SYGVNS in the germline V gene. CDR3: CASSVDRAENTEAFF. CDR3 nucleotide sequence: TGTGCCAGCAGCGTCGACAGGGCGGAGAACACTGAAGCTTTCTTT.

This clonotype showed up many times. The V gene is TRBV5-1, the J gene TRBJ2-7, with TRBD2 identical over 10 bases. The germline V gene encodes CDR1 SGHRS and CDR2 YFSETQ. This CDR3 contains 15 residues. V shed 0 bases, J shed 2 bases, and the junction held 2 bases outside the gene matches. Here the CDR3 reads CASSLVSGRPYEQYF. The CDR3 DNA reads TGCGCCAGCAGCTTGGTTAGCGGGAGGCCCTACGAGCAGTACTTC.

This clonotype was counted many times. This chain links TRBV11-2 with TRBJ1-1, with unresolved D. Trimming left V 1 base short and J 3 bases short, with 12 bases between. This CDR3 is 15 amino acids long. CDR1 is SGHAT and CDR2 is FQNNGV in the germline V gene. In nucleotides, the CDR3 is TGTGCCAGCAGCTTAGCGGTGACGCTGGACACTGAAGCTTTCTTT. Amino acid sequence: CASSLAVTLDTEAFF.

V is TRBV7-8 and J is TRBJ2-7; maybe TRBD1 (5 bases). The CDR3 runs to 12 residues. V dropped 5 bases and J dropped 7 bases, with 12 bases sitting between them. Germline V CDR1 and CDR2: SGHVS, FQNEAQ. The CDR3 here is CASSPSQGEQYF. In DNA form, the CDR3 reads TGTGCCAGCAGCCCCTCCCAGGGTGAGCAGTACTTC. The variable domain in full, with the rest retrieved from reference TRBV7-8 and TRBJ2-7, is GAGVSQSPRYKVAKRGQDVALRCDPISGHVSLFWYQQALGQGPEFLTYFQNEAQLDKSGLPSDRFFAERPEGSVSTLKIQRTQQEDSAVYLCASSPSQGEQYFGPGTRLTVT.

This chain uses TRBV10-3 with TRBJ2-5, with D perhaps TRBD2 (5 bases). Trimming left V 0 bases short and J 3 bases short, with 17 bases between. The CDR3 is 17 amino acids. The germline CDR1 and CDR2 sequences are ENHRY and SYGVKD. CDR3 amino acids: CAISESSGGLAKETQYF. CDR3 nucleotide sequence: TGTGCCATCAGTGAGTCGAGTGGAGGACTCGCTAAAGAGACCCAGTACTTC.

Points on this clonotype: Sequence at one end of the junction differs from germline and may be a read error. V and J are TRBV12-3 or TRBV12-4 and TRBJ1-1; no definite D call. The CDR3 spans 11 residues. This chain's CDR3 is CVSSLRTEAFF. The CDR3 bases are TGTGTCAGCAGCTTAAGAACTGAAGCTTTCTTT.

Details on this clonotype: A single base separates this from a much larger clone, so it may be a read error. Written as DNA, the CDR3 is TGTGCCAGCAGCCGGGAACCAGCGGGATCCTACGAGCAGTACGTC. Amino acids: CASSREPAGSYEQYV. The chain joins TRBV7-2 to TRBJ2-7; 7 bases agree with TRBD2. The germline gives CDR1 SGHTA, CDR2 FQGNSA. This CDR3 is 15 amino acids long. Unmatched junction bases numbered 8, after V lost 5 bases and J lost 1 base.